This T cell receptor beta chain was observed in a study of shared clonotypes between healthy human individuals. Germline V CDR1 and CDR2: MNHNS, SASEGT. The V segment lost 5 bases and the J segment 2 bases; nucleotides outside the gene matches: 3. This CDR3 is built from 14 residues. Libraries were prepared by immunoSEQ multiplex PCR; TCRdb keeps only in-frame clonotypes and omits some of them. Here the sample spans around 620,000 clones, 85% to 95% being singletons. Naive CD8 cells lacked CD45RO and underwent positive selection for CCR7, leaving out terminally differentiated effector memory CD45RA+ cells.

The rearrangement uses TRBV6-1 and TRBJ2-7; 10 bases align to TRBD2. Sequenced material: naive CD8+ T cells sorted from blood. The sequence was collected from a woman aged 25 to 39 in good health. CDR3 loop: CASSSGTSAYEQYF. The CDR3 DNA is TGTGCCAGCAGTTCCGGGACTAGCGCCTACGAGCAGTACTTC.